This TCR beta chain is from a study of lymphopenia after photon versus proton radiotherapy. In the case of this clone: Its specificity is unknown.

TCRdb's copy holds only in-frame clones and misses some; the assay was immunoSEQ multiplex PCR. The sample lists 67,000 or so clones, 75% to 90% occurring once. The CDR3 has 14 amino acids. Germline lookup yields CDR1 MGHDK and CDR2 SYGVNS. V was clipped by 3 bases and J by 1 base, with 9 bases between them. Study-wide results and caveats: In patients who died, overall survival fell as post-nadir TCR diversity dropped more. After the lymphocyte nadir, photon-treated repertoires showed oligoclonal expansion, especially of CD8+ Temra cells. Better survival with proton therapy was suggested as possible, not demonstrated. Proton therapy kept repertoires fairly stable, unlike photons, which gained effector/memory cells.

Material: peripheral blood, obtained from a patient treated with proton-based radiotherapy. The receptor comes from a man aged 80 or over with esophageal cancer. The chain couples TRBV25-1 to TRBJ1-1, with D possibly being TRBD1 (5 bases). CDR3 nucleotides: TGTGCCAGCAGTGACCAGACAGCGAACACTGAAGCTTTCTTT. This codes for CASSDQTANTEAFF.